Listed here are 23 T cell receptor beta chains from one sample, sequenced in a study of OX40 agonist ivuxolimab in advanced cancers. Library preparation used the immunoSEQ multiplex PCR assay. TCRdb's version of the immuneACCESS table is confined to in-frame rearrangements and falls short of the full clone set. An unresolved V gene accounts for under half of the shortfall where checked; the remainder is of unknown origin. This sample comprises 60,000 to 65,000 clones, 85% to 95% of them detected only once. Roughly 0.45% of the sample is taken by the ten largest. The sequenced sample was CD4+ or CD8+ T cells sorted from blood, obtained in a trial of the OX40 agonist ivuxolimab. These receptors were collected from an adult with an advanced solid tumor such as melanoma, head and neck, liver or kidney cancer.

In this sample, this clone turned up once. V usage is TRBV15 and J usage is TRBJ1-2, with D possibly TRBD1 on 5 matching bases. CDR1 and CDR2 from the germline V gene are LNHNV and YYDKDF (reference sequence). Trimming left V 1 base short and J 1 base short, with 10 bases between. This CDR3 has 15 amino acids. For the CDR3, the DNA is TGTGCCACCAGCAGAGGACAGATTTTTAACTATGGCTACACCTTC. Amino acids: CATSRGQIFNYGYTF.

The CDR3 here is CARSLDRATNTEAFF. The CDR3 DNA sequence: TGTGCCAGAAGCCTGGACAGGGCGACGAACACTGAAGCTTTCTTT. The chain joins TRBV5-3 to TRBJ1-1, with 8 bases that match TRBD1. TRBV5-3 counts as an open reading frame of uncertain function. Unmatched junction bases numbered 6, after V lost 4 bases and J lost 1 base. This CDR3 comprises 15 residues.

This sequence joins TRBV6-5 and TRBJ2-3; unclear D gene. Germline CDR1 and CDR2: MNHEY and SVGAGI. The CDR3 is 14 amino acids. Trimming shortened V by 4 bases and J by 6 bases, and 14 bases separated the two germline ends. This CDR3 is CASSLFRSEDTQYF. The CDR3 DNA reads TGTGCCAGCAGTTTGTTTCGCAGCGAGGATACGCAGTATTTT.

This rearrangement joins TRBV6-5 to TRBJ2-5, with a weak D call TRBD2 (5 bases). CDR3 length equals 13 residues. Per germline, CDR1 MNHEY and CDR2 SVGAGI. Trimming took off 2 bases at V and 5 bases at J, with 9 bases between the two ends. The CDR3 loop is CASSYGRRETQYF. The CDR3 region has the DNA TGTGCCAGCAGTTACGGGAGACGGGAGACCCAGTACTTC.

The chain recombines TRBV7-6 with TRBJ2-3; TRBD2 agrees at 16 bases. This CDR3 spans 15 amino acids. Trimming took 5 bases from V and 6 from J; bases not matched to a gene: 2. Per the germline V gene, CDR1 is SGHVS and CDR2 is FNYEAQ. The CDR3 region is CASSGTSGRGDTQYF. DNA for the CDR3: TGTGCCAGCAGCGGGACTAGCGGGAGGGGCGATACGCAGTATTTT.

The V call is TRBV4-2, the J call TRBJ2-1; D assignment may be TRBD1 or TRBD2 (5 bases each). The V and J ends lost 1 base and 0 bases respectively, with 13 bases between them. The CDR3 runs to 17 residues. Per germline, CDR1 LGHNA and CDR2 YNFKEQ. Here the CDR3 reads CASSQGEGQSSYNEQFF. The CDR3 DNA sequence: TGTGCCAGCAGCCAAGGAGAGGGGCAGAGCTCCTACAATGAGCAGTTCTTC.

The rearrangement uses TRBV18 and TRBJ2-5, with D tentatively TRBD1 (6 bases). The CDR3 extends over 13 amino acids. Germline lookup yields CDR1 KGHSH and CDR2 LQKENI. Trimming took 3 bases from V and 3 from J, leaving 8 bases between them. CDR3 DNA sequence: TGTGCCAGCTCACCCCGACAGGAAGAGACCCAGTACTTC. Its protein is CASSPRQEETQYF.

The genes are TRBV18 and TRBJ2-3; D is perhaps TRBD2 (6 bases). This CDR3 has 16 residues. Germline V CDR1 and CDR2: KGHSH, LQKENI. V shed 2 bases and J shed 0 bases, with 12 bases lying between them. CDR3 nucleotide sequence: TGTGCCAGCTCACCAATTAAGGGGACTAGCACAGATACGCAGTATTTT. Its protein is CASSPIKGTSTDTQYF.

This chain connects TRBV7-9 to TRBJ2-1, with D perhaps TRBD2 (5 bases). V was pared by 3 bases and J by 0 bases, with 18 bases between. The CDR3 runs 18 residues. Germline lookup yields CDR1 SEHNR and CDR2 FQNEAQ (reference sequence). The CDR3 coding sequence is TGTGCCAGCAGCTTCACCGCCTGGGAGTCAGACTCCTACAATGAGCAGTTCTTC. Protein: CASSFTAWESDSYNEQFF.

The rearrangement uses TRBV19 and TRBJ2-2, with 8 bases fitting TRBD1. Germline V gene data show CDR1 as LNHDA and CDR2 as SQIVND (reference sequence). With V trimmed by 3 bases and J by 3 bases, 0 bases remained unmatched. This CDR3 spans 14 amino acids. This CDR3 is CASSMTGDTGELFF. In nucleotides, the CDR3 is TGTGCCAGTAGTATGACAGGGGACACCGGGGAGCTGTTTTTT.

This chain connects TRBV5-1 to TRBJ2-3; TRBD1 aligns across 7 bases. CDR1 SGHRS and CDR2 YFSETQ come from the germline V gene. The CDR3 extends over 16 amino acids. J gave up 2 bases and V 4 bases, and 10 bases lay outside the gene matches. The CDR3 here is CASSTDRVVTTDTQYF. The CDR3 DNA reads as TGCGCCAGCAGCACCGACAGGGTTGTTACCACAGATACGCAGTATTTT.

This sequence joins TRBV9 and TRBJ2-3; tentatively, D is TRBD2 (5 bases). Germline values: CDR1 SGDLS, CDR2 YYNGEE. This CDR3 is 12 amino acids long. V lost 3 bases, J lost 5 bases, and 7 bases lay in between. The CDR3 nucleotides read TGTGCCAGCAGCGATACTAGAGATACGCAGTATTTT. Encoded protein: CASSDTRDTQYF.

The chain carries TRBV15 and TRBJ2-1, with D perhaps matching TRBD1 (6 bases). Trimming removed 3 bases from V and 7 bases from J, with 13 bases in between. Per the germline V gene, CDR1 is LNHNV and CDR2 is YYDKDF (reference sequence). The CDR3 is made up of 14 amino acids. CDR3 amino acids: CATSRQDSTNEQFF. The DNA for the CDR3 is TGTGCCACCAGCAGGCAGGACAGTACGAATGAGCAGTTCTTC.

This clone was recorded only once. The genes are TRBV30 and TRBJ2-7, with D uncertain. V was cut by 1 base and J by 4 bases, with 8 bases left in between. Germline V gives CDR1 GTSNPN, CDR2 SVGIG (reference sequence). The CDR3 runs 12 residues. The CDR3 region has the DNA TGTGCCTGGAGTGGGCAGGCTTACGAGCAGTACTTC. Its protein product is CAWSGQAYEQYF.

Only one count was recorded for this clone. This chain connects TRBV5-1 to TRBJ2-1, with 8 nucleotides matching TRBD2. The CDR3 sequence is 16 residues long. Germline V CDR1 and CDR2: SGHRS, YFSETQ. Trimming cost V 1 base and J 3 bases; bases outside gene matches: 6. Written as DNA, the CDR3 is TGCGCCAGCAGCTTGAGTGAAACTAGCGGCTACAATGAGCAGTTCTTC. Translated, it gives CASSLSETSGYNEQFF.

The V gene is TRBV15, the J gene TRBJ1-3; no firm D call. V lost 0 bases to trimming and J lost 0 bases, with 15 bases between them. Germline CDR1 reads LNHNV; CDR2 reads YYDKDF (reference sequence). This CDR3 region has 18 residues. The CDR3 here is CATSRDRALRSSGNTIYF. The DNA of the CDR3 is TGTGCCACCAGCAGAGATAGAGCTTTGCGTAGCTCTGGAAACACCATATATTTT.

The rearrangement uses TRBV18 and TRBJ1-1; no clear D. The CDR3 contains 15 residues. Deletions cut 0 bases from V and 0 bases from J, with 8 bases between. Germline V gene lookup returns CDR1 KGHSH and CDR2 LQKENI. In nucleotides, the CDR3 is TGTGCCAGCTCACCACCCTCAGCAATGAACACTGAAGCTTTCTTT. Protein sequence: CASSPPSAMNTEAFF.

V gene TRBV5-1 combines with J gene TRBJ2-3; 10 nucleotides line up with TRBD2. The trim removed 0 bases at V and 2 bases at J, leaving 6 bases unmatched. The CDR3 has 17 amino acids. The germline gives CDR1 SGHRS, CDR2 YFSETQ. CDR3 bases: TGCGCCAGCAGCTTGGTTGGACTAGCGGTAAACACAGATACGCAGTATTTT. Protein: CASSLVGLAVNTDTQYF. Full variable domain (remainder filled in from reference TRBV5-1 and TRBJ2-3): KAGVTQTPRYLIKTRGQQVTLSCSPISGHRSVSWYQQTPGQGLQFLFEYFSETQRNKGNFPGRFSGRQFSNSRSEMNVSTLELGDSALYLCASSLVGLAVNTDTQYFGPGTRLTVL.

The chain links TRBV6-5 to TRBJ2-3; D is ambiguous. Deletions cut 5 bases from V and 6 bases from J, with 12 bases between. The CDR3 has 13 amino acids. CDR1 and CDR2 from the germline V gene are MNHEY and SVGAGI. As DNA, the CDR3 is TGTGCCAGCAGTCCTTATGGTGGGGATACGCAGTATTTT. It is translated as CASSPYGGDTQYF.

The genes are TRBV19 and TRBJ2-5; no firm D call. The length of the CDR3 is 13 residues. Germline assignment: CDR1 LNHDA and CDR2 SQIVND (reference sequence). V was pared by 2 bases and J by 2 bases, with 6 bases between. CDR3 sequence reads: CASSISGQETQYF. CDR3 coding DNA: TGTGCCAGTAGTATATCCGGACAAGAGACCCAGTACTTC.

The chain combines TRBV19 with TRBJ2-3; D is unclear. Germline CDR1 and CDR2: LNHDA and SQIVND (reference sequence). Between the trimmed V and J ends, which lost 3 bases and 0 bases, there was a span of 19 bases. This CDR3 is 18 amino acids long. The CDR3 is CASSISPPGRPSTDTQYF. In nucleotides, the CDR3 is TGTGCCAGTAGTATTAGCCCTCCCGGGCGACCCAGCACAGATACGCAGTATTTT.

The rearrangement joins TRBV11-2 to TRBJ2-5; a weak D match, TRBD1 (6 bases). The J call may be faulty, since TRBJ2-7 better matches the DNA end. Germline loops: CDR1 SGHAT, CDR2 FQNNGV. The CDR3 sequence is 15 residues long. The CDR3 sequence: CASSLGLGQIYEQYF. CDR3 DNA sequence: TGTGCCAGCAGCTTAGGTTTAGGACAGATCTACGAGCAGTACTTC.

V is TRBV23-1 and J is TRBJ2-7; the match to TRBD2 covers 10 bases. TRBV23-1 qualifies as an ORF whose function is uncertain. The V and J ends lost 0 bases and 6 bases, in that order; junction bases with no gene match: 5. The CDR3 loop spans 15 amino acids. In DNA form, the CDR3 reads TGCGCCAGCAGTCAATCGACGGGACTAGCGCCCGAGCAGTACTTC. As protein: CASSQSTGLAPEQYF.